This T cell receptor beta chain was identified during a study of CD8 T cells in ankylosing spondylitis. This clonotype was observed at least ten times. TCRdb redid the calling of the 5' RACE reads with MiXCR, one entry per CDR3 protein. The data contain around 120,000 distinct CDR3 sequences, about a tenth of them seen just once; the ten biggest clones take up 2.5% to 3.5%. V was pared by 6 bases and J by 5 bases, with 11 bases between. The CDR3 is made up of 13 amino acids. CDR1 SGHRS and CDR2 YFSETQ come from the germline V gene. This TCR was sampled from a male donor with ankylosing spondylitis or in good health (not recorded which). Input material: blood, either unsorted or a sorted T cell fraction (not recorded which). The chain carries TRBV5-1 and TRBJ2-2; tentative D call: TRBD2 (6 bases). CDR3 sequence: CASMGLSTGELFF. The CDR3 DNA follows: TGCGCCAGCATGGGACTTTCGACCGGGGAGCTGTTTTTT.